This entry is about one T cell receptor beta chain. The antigen is not known. The repertoire was sequenced with immunoSEQ multiplex PCR; TCRdb's copy has only in-frame clones and lacks some. This sample has hundreds of thousands of clones, with roughly 95% found just once. The CDR3 extends over 17 amino acids. The germline CDR1 and CDR2 sequences are LNHNV and YYDKDF (reference sequence). Trimming took off 3 bases at V and 7 bases at J, with 22 bases between the two ends. CD8 cells regarded as naive lacked CD45RO, were positively chosen for CCR7, and omitted terminally differentiated effector memory CD45RA+ cells. This entry is derived from a study of shared clonotypes between healthy human individuals. General study findings and limits: When compared with the clonotypes that were shared by all four sorted-subset donors, the non-shared clonotypes turned out to have lower generation probabilities.

The V and J genes are TRBV15 and TRBJ1-5, with a weak D call TRBD1 (6 bases). This TCR derives from a woman in her 30s in good health. Sequenced: naive CD8+ T cells sorted from blood. As DNA, the CDR3 is TGTGCCACCAGCAGCATACTAGACAGGAACTCAGGACAGCCCCAGCATTTT. Translating gives CATSSILDRNSGQPQHF.